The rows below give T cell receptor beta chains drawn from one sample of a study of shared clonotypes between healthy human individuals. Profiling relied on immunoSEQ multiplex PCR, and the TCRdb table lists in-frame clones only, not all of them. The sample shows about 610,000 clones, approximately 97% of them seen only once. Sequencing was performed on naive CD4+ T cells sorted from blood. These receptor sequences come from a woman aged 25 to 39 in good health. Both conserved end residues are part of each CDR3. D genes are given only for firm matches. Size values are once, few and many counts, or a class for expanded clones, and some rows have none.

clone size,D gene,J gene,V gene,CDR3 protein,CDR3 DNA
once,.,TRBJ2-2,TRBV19,CASSMLEENTGELFF,TGTGCCAGTAGTATGCTGGAGGAAAACACCGGGGAGCTGTTTTTT
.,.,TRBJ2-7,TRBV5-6,CASSLATVGYEQYF,TGTGCCAGCAGCTTGGCGACTGTAGGATACGAGCAGTACTTC
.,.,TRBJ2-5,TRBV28,CASSLRATQYF,TGTGCCAGCAGTTTGAGGGCGACCCAGTACTTC
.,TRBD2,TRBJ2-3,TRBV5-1,CASSFVTSGGGSDTQYF,TGCGCCAGCAGCTTCGTAACTAGCGGCGGAGGGTCAGATACGCAGTATTTT
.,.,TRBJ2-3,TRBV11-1,CASSFTRTDTQYF,TGTGCCAGCAGTTTTACTCGCACAGATACGCAGTATTTT
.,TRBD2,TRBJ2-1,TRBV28,CASRWTSATLNEQFF,TGTGCCAGCAGGTGGACTAGCGCCACTCTCAATGAGCAGTTCTTC
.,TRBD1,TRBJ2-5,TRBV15,CATSTGQGRQETQYF,TGTGCCACCAGCACCGGACAGGGCAGACAAGAGACCCAGTACTTC
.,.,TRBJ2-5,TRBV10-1,CASSPIREETQYF,TGCGCCAGCAGCCCTATCCGGGAGGAGACCCAGTACTTC
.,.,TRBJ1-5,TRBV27,CASSLKGLGNQPQHF,TGTGCCAGCAGTTTAAAGGGACTAGGCAATCAGCCCCAGCATTTT
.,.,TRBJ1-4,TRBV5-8,CASSAGLWVEKLFF,TGTGCCAGCAGCGCGGGTCTCTGGGTTGAAAAACTGTTTTTT
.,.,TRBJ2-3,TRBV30,CAWNVRIVGDTQYF,TGTGCCTGGAATGTACGTATAGTCGGCGATACGCAGTATTTT
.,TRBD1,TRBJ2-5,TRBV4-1,CASSQDRRQGRETQYF,TGCGCCAGCAGCCAAGATCGGAGACAGGGGCGGGAGACCCAGTACTTC
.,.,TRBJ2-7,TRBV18,CASSPANEQYF,TGTGCCAGCTCACCAGCAAACGAGCAGTACTTC
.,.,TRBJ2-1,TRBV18,CASSPLRDNEQFF,TGTGCCAGCTCACCACTAAGGGATAATGAGCAGTTCTTC
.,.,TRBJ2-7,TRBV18,CASSPPSRGTYEQYF,TGTGCCAGCTCACCACCGAGCAGGGGAACCTACGAGCAGTACTTC
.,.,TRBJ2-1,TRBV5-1,CASSLQASSYNEQFF,TGCGCCAGCAGCTTGCAGGCGAGCTCCTACAATGAGCAGTTCTTC
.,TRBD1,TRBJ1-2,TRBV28,CASSDHWDRSSGYTF,TGTGCCAGCAGTGACCACTGGGACAGGAGTTCTGGCTACACCTTC
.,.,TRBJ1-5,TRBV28,CASSFRGYQGNQPQHF,TGTGCCAGCAGTTTTAGGGGATACCAGGGCAATCAGCCCCAGCATTTT
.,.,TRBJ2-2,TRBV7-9,CASSLGGSNTGELFF,TGTGCCAGCAGCCTGGGGGGCTCGAACACCGGGGAGCTGTTTTTT
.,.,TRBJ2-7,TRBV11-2,CASSLEQGIDEQYF,TGTGCCAGCAGCTTAGAACAGGGTATCGACGAGCAGTACTTC
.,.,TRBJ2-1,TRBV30,CAAPRLARGRNEQFF,TGTGCCGCCCCAAGACTTGCGAGGGGCAGGAATGAGCAGTTCTTC
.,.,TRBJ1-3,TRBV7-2,CASSLGGLAGDSGNTIYF,TGTGCCAGCAGCTTAGGAGGGTTGGCAGGGGACTCTGGAAACACCATATATTTT
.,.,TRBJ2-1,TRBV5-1,CASSLEGSAFYNEQFF,TGCGCCAGCAGCTTGGAAGGGTCGGCCTTCTACAATGAGCAGTTCTTC
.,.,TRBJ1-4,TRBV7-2,CASSLVSETTNEKLFF,TGTGCCAGCAGCTTAGTGTCGGAAACAACTAATGAAAAACTGTTTTTT
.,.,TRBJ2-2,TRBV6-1,CASSESEGYTGELFF,TGTGCCAGCAGTGAATCTGAGGGGTACACCGGGGAGCTGTTTTTT
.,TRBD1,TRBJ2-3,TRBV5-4,CASSPGTGTDTQYF,TGTGCCAGCAGCCCCGGGACAGGGACAGATACGCAGTATTTT
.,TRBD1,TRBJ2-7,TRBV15,CATSGDRVRSYEQYF,TGTGCCACCAGCGGCGACAGGGTTCGGTCCTACGAGCAGTACTTC
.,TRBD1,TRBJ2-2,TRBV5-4,CASSSPGQGIYTGELFF,TGTGCCAGCAGCTCTCCGGGACAGGGGATCTACACCGGGGAGCTGTTTTTT
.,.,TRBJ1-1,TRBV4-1,CASSQGGINTEAFF,TGCGCCAGCAGCCAAGGAGGAATCAACACTGAAGCTTTCTTT
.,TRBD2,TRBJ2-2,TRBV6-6,CASSSSGRARTGELFF,TGTGCCAGCAGCTCTAGCGGGAGGGCCCGGACCGGGGAGCTGTTTTTT
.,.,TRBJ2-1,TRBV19,CASTLGASGFLRNEQFF,TGTGCCAGTACCCTGGGGGCTAGCGGATTCCTTCGGAATGAGCAGTTCTTC
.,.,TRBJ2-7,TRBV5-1,CASSLDAYEQYF,TGCGCCAGCAGCTTGGACGCCTACGAGCAGTACTTC
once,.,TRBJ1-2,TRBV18,CASSPPGGVAGYTF,TGTGCCAGCTCACCACCTGGAGGGGTGGCTGGCTACACCTTC
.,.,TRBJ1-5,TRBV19,CASSINPTSNQPQHF,TGTGCCAGTAGTATAAACCCCACTAGCAATCAGCCCCAGCATTTT
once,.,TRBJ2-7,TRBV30,CAWKYSHYEQYF,TGTGCCTGGAAATACTCGCACTACGAGCAGTACTTC
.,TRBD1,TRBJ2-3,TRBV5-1,CASSLQGLSTDTQYF,TGCGCCAGCAGCCTACAGGGGCTAAGCACAGATACGCAGTATTTT
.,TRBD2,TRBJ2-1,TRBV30,CAWSYGLAENNEQFF,TGTGCCTGGAGTTACGGTCTAGCGGAAAACAATGAGCAGTTCTTC
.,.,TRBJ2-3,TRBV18,CASSPGAASTDTQYF,TGTGCCAGCTCACCAGGGGCGGCTAGCACAGATACGCAGTATTTT
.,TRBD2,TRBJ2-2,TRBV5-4,CASSVLAGSPNTGELFF,TGTGCCAGCAGCGTACTAGCGGGATCACCCAACACCGGGGAGCTGTTTTTT
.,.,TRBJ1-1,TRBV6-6,CASSYSAGATEAFF,TGTGCCAGCAGTTACTCGGCAGGGGCCACTGAAGCTTTCTTT
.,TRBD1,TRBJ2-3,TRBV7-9,CASRTGDRGTDTQYF,TGTGCCAGCAGGACGGGGGACAGGGGGACAGATACGCAGTATTTT
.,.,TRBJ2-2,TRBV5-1,CASSQQRGPGNTGELFF,TGCGCCAGCAGCCAACAGAGAGGGCCGGGGAACACCGGGGAGCTGTTTTTT
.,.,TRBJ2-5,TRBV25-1,CASSDGGETQYF,TGTGCCAGCAGTGATGGCGGGGAGACCCAGTACTTC
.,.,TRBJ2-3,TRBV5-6,CASSLRRSTRRTDTQYF,TGTGCCAGCAGCCTCAGGAGGAGTACTCGTAGGACAGATACGCAGTATTTT
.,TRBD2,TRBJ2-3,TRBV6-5,CASSYSSSGRSDTQYF,TGTGCCAGCAGTTACTCGTCTAGCGGGAGATCGGATACGCAGTATTTT
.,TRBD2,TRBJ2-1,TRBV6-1,CASRRLAGADEQFF,TGTGCCAGCCGGAGACTAGCGGGAGCGGATGAGCAGTTCTTC
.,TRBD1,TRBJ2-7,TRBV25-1,CASSTLTGPYEQYF,TGTGCCAGCAGTACTTTGACAGGGCCCTACGAGCAGTACTTC
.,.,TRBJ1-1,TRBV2,CASSGPTAAEAFF,TGTGCCAGCAGCGGGCCAACGGCAGCTGAAGCTTTCTTT
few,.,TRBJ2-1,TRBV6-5,CASSYSRQDEQFF,TGTGCCAGCAGTTACTCCCGACAGGATGAGCAGTTCTTC
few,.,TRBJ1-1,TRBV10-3,CAIAGHENTEAFF,TGTGCCATCGCAGGACATGAGAACACTGAAGCTTTCTTT
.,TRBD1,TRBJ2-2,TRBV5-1,CASSLPTGDTGELFF,TGCGCCAGCAGCCTACCGACAGGGGATACCGGGGAGCTGTTTTTT
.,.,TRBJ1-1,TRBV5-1,CASSPGQRNTEAFF,TGCGCCAGCAGCCCCGGACAGAGAAACACTGAAGCTTTCTTT